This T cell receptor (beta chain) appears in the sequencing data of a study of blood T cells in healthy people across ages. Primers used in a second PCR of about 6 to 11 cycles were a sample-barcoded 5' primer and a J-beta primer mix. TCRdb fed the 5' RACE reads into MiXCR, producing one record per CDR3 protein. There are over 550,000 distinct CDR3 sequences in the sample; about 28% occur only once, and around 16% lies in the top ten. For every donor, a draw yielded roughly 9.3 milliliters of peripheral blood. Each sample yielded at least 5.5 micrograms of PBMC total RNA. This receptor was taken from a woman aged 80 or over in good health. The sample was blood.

CDR3: CASSQVGQLADDYEQYF. CDR3 in DNA: TGTGCCAGCAGCCAAGTTGGTCAACTAGCGGACGATTACGAGCAGTACTTC. The V call is TRBV4-2, the J call TRBJ2-7; 8 bases line up with TRBD2. The ends lost 1 base at V and 4 bases at J; junction bases unmatched: 12. Germline V gene lookup returns CDR1 LGHNA and CDR2 YNFKEQ. The CDR3 runs 17 residues.